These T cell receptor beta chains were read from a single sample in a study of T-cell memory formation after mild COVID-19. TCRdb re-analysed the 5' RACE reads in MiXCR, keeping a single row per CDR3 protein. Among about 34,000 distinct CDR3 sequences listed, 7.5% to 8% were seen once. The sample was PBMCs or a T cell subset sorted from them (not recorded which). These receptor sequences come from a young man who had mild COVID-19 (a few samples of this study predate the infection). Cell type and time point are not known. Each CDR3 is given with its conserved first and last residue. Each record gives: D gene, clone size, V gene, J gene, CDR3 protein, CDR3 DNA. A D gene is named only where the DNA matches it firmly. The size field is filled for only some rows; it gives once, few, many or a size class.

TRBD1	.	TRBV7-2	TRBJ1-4	CASSLDRVANEKLFF	TGTGCCAGCAGCCTGGACAGGGTGGCTAATGAAAAACTGTTTTTT
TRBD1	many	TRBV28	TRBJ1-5	CASSPYRGRSFHRNQPQHF	TGTGCCAGCAGTCCGTACAGGGGTCGGAGCTTTCATCGCAATCAGCCCCAGCATTTT
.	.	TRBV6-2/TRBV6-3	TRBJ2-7	CASSYMGHEQYF	TGTGCCAGCAGTTACATGGGCCACGAGCAGTACTTC
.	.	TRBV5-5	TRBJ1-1	CASSLGPPGGTEAFF	TGTGCCAGCAGCTTAGGGCCCCCCGGGGGCACTGAAGCTTTCTTT
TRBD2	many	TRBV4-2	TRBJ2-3	CASSQDMSGGADTQYF	TGTGCCAGCAGCCAAGATATGAGCGGGGGAGCAGATACGCAGTATTTT
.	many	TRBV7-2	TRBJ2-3	CASSLQSGATDTQYF	TGTGCCAGCAGCTTACAATCGGGGGCTACAGATACGCAGTATTTT
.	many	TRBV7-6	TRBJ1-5	CASSLESQIQPQHF	TGTGCCAGCAGCTTAGAGTCCCAGATTCAGCCCCAGCATTTT
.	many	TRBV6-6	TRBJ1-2	CASRRPRERVDRGYTF	TGTGCCAGCAGACGCCCACGCGAGAGGGTAGATCGCGGCTACACCTTC
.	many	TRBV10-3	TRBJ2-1	CAISAGNSEVTEQFF	TGTGCCATCAGTGCGGGGAATAGCGAGGTCACGGAGCAGTTCTTC
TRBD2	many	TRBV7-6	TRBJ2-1	CASSLWTSGGDEQFF	TGTGCCAGCAGCCTCTGGACTAGCGGGGGCGATGAGCAGTTCTTC
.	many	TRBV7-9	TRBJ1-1	CASRGGRDTEAFF	TGTGCCAGCAGGGGGGGTCGGGACACTGAAGCTTTCTTT
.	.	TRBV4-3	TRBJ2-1	CASSQEASNEQFF	TGCGCCAGCAGCCAAGAGGCCTCCAATGAGCAGTTCTTC
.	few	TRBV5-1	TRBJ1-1	CASSLDRMNTEAFF	TGCGCCAGCAGCTTGGACAGGATGAACACTGAAGCTTTCTTT
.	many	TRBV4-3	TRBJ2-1	CASSQEIRINEQFF	TGCGCCAGCAGCCAAGAGATTAGGATCAATGAGCAGTTCTTC
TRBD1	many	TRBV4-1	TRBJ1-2	CASSPNRGLNYGYTF	TGCGCCAGCAGCCCGAACAGGGGGTTAAACTATGGCTACACCTTC
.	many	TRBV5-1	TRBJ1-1	CASKVRLEGWGTEAFF	TGCGCCAGCAAGGTGAGGTTGGAAGGCTGGGGCACTGAAGCTTTCTTT
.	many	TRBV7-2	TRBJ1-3	CASSLDRNTIYF	TGTGCCAGCAGCTTAGATAGAAACACCATATATTTT
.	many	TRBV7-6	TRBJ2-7	CASSTTLGGNEQYF	TGTGCCAGCAGCACAACCCTGGGCGGGAACGAGCAGTACTTC
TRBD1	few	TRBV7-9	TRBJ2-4	CASRLGQGDPIAKNIQYF	TGTGCCAGCAGACTCGGACAGGGGGACCCAATAGCCAAAAACATTCAGTACTTC
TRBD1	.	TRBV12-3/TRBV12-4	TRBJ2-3	CASRQSGTGDGLHTQYF	TGTGCCAGCAGGCAGAGCGGGACAGGGGATGGATTACATACGCAGTATTTT
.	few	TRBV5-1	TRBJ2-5	CASKDGGVETQYF	TGCGCCAGCAAGGACGGCGGGGTGGAGACCCAGTACTTC
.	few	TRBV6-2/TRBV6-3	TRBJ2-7	CASSYESGTGLTYEQYF	TGTGCCAGCAGTTACGAGAGCGGAACAGGGTTGACCTACGAGCAGTACTTC
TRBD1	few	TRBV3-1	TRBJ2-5	CASSPGTGDQETQYF	TGTGCCAGCAGCCCCGGGACAGGAGACCAAGAGACCCAGTACTTC
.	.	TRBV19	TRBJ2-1	CASSIDRGGEQFF	TGTGCCAGTAGTATAGATCGGGGCGGTGAGCAGTTCTTC
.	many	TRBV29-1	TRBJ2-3	CSVVRGAEDTQYF	TGCAGCGTTGTCAGGGGCGCCGAAGATACGCAGTATTTT
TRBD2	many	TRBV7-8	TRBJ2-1	CASSLAHGGSVNEQFF	TGTGCCAGCAGCTTAGCGCACGGGGGGTCGGTCAATGAGCAGTTCTTC
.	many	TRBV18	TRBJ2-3	CASSPPRIFSTDTQYF	TGTGCCAGCTCACCACCTAGGATTTTTAGCACAGATACGCAGTATTTT
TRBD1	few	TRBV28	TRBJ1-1	CASSSPRGARTEAFF	TGTGCCAGCAGTTCCCCCAGGGGGGCGCGCACTGAAGCTTTCTTT
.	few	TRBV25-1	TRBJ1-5	CASSESGGDVQPQHF	TGTGCCAGCAGTGAATCAGGAGGGGACGTTCAGCCCCAGCATTTT
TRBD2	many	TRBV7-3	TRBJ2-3	CASSLLGLAGVNTDTQYF	TGTGCCAGCAGCTTACTCGGACTAGCGGGGGTTAACACAGATACGCAGTATTTT
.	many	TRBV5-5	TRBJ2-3	CASSFGEPSTDTQYF	TGTGCCAGCAGCTTCGGGGAACCAAGCACAGATACGCAGTATTTT
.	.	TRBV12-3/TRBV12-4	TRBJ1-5	CASSLMGNQPQHF	TGTGCCAGCAGTTTGATGGGGAATCAGCCCCAGCATTTT
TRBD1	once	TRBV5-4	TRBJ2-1	CASSLGGQSSYNEQFF	TGTGCCAGCAGCTTGGGGGGACAGAGCTCCTACAATGAGCAGTTCTTC
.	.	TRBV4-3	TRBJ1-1	CASSQEGRGLSNTEAFF	TGCGCCAGCAGCCAAGAAGGGCGAGGGCTCTCGAACACTGAAGCTTTCTTT
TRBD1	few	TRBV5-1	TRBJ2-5	CASSSIGTDQETQYF	TGCGCCAGCAGCTCTATCGGGACAGACCAAGAGACCCAGTACTTC